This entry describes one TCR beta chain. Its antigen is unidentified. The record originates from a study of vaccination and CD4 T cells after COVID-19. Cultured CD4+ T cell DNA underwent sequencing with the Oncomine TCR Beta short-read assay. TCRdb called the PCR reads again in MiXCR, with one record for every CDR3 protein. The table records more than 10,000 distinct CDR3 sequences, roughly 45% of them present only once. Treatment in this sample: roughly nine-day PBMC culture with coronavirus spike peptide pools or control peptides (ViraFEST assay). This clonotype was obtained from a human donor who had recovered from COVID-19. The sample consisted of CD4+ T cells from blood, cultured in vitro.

This chain's CDR3 is CASSPLPAGVIETQYF. The CDR3, as DNA: TGTGCCAGCTCCCCCCTCCCAGCGGGAGTAATCGAGACCCAGTACTTC. This sequence joins TRBV18 and TRBJ2-5, with 8 positions matching TRBD2. Looked up from germline, CDR1 is KGHSH and CDR2 is LQKENI. The CDR3 totals 16 residues. After removal of 6 bases from V and 5 bases from J, the junction contained 14 bases not matched to a gene. Drawing the rest from reference TRBV18 and TRBJ2-5, the complete variable domain is NAGVMQNPRHLVRRRGQEARLRCSPMKGHSHVYWYRQLPEEGLKFMVYLQKENIIDESGMPKERFSAEFPKEGPSILRIQQVVRGDSAAYFCASSPLPAGVIETQYFGPGTRLLVL.